This T cell receptor (beta chain) was captured in a study of shared clonotypes between healthy human individuals. CD4+ cells underwent separation, giving CD45RA+ naive and CD45RA-negative memory subsets. Sequencing used immunoSEQ multiplex PCR; TCRdb keeps in-frame clones, though not all of them. Of around 990,000 clones listed, 70% to 85% are singletons. V lost 1 base, J lost 5 bases, and 2 bases lay in between. The CDR3 has 11 residues. In germline, CDR1 is LGHNT, CDR2 FRNRAP. On this clone itself: This sample also contains other DNA sequences that code for the same CDR3.

The J gene is TRBJ2-5, the V gene TRBV12-5; D remains ambiguous. The source material was memory CD4+ T cells from PBMCs. Subset noted: CD45RA-negative fraction. This TCR came from a man between 18 and 29 years old in good health. Some clones in this sample may be carry-over from other donors' samples. CDR3 sequence: CASGLGETQYF. In DNA form, the CDR3 reads TGTGCTAGTGGTTTGGGTGAGACCCAGTACTTC.